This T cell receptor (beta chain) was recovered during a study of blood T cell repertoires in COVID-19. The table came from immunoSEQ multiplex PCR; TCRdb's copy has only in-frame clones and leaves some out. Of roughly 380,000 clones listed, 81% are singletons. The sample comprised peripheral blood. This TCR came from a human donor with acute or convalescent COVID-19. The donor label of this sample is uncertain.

CDR3: CASFPSSGGANEQFF. DNA of the CDR3: TGTGCCAGCTTCCCCTCGAGCGGGGGGGCCAATGAGCAGTTCTTC. The J gene is TRBJ2-1, the V gene TRBV6-5, with TRBD2 identical over 10 bases. Germline V gene data show CDR1 as MNHEY and CDR2 as SVGAGI. The CDR3 spans 15 residues. Trimming at V came to 8 bases and at J to 6 bases, leaving 10 bases not matched to a gene.